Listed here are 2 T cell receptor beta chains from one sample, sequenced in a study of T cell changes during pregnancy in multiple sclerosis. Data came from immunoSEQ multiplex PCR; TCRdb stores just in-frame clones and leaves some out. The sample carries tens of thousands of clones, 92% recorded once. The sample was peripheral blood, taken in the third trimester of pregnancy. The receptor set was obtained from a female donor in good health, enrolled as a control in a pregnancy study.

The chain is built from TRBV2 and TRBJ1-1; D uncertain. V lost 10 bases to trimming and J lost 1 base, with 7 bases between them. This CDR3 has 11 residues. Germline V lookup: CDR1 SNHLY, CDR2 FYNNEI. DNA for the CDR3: TGTGCCAACAGCCAGAACACTGAAGCTTTCTTT. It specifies CANSQNTEAFF.

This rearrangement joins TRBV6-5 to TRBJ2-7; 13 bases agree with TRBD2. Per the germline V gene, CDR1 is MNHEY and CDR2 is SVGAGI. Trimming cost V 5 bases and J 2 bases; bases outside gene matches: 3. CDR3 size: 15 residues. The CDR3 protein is CASSPGLAGTYEQYF. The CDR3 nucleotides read TGTGCCAGCAGTCCGGGACTAGCGGGGACCTACGAGCAGTACTTC.